This entry lists 14 T cell receptor beta chains sequenced from one sample in a study of T cell repertoires in aging, cancer and after chemotherapy. Rearranged V-D-J TRB sequences were amplified with a mixed TRB-A/B primer pool. Via MiXCR, TCRdb re-called the multiplex PCR reads, giving one row per CDR3 protein. The repertoire consists of roughly 9,100 distinct CDR3 sequences, with roughly 35% occurring once and the leading ten covering roughly 2.8%. TCR beta rearrangements were amplified from peripheral blood genomic DNA. The sample was blood. All receptors derive from a human donor in good health.

The V gene is TRBV18, the J gene TRBJ2-5; no definite D call. The CDR3 loop spans 13 amino acids. V lost 2 bases to trimming and J lost 5 bases, with 9 bases between them. CDR1 is KGHSH, CDR2 LQKENI, per germline. CDR3 DNA sequence: TGTGCCAGCTCACCAAGACAACCGGAGACCCAGTACTTC. Its protein is CASSPRQPETQYF.

This rearrangement joins TRBV28 to TRBJ2-5, with TRBD1 identical over 8 bases. Germline V gives CDR1 MDHEN, CDR2 SYDVKM. This CDR3 region has 14 residues. With 7 bases clipped from V and 5 bases from J, the junction kept 9 bases outside the gene matches. CDR3 sequence: CASNSGGVRETQYF. CDR3 bases: TGTGCCAGCAACTCAGGGGGCGTTCGGGAGACCCAGTACTTC.

By sample fraction, this clonotype is medium-sized. This chain connects TRBV30 to TRBJ2-1; 9 bases map to TRBD2. Germline V lookup: CDR1 GTSNPN, CDR2 SVGIG (reference sequence). The CDR3 covers 13 residues. Trimming removed 4 bases from V and 3 bases from J; junction bases left unmatched: 1. The chain's CDR3 is CAWTSGNYNEQFF. Written as DNA, the CDR3 is TGTGCCTGGACTAGCGGGAACTACAATGAGCAGTTCTTC.

The V call is TRBV6-5, the J call TRBJ2-3; 9 bases agree with TRBD2. From germline, CDR1 is MNHEY and CDR2 SVGAGI. V gave up 0 bases and J gave up 1 base; unmatched junction bases: 5. This CDR3 has 17 amino acids. The CDR3 is CASSYSWVAGGTDTQYF. In DNA form, the CDR3 reads TGTGCCAGCAGTTACTCGTGGGTAGCGGGGGGCACAGATACGCAGTATTTT.

The V gene is TRBV7-6, the J gene TRBJ2-3, with D perhaps TRBD2 (6 bases). Trimming took off 5 bases at V and 1 base at J, with 10 bases between the two ends. CDR3 length: 14 amino acids. The germline V gene encodes CDR1 SGHVS and CDR2 FNYEAQ. Here the CDR3 DNA reads TGTGCCAGCAGCCCGAGCGGGCGCACAGATACGCAGTATTTT. Translation: CASSPSGRTDTQYF.

The J gene is TRBJ2-7, the V gene TRBV7-2; D is possibly TRBD1 (5 bases). The CDR3 extends over 14 amino acids. V was shortened by 6 bases and J by 2 bases, with 14 bases between the two germline ends. Germline V gene lookup returns CDR1 SGHTA and CDR2 FQGNSA. The CDR3 nucleotides read TGTGCCAGCAGTGTAGTGGCAGGGACCTACGAGCAGTACTTC. It translates to CASSVVAGTYEQYF.

This clonotype was seen a handful of times. The genes are TRBV12-3 or TRBV12-4 and TRBJ1-6; D might be TRBD1 (5 bases). The CDR3 length is 14 residues. V was pared by 7 bases and J by 10 bases, with 17 bases between. This CDR3 is CASTLGAAGSPLHF. The CDR3 DNA is TGTGCCAGCACCCTTGGGGCCGCTGGGTCACCCCTCCACTTT.

The sample holds a few counts of this clonotype. This sequence joins TRBV12-3 or TRBV12-4 and TRBJ1-2; tentative D call: TRBD1 (5 bases). V lost 4 bases, J lost 8 bases, and 20 bases lay in between. This CDR3 spans 15 amino acids. CDR3 bases: TGTGCCAGCAGTTCAGTCACGGGGGTCATAGACGGCTACACCTTC. This translates into CASSSVTGVIDGYTF.

This clonotype is a singleton in its sample. One base away lies a much larger clone, so this may be a sequencing read error. The rearrangement joins TRBV19 to TRBJ2-1; the D call may be TRBD1 or TRBD2 (5 bases each). The length of the CDR3 is 14 residues. In germline, CDR1 is LNHDA, CDR2 SQIVND (reference sequence). The V end was cut by 5 bases, the J end by 9 bases, with 17 bases between. CDR3 residues: CASSSRQWAGEQFF. The CDR3 bases are TGTGCCAGTAGTTCCCGACAGTGGGCGGGTGAGCAGTTCTTC.

For this clonotype: The junction and the germline gene differ at one end; a read error may be behind it. The rearrangement joins TRBV5-1 to TRBJ2-5, with D hard to call. The CDR3 contains 14 residues. Germline loops: CDR1 SGHRS, CDR2 YFSETQ. CDR3 region: CARSLRRKKETQYF. CDR3 coding DNA: TGTGCCAGAAGCTTGCGCAGGAAGAAAGAGACCCAGTACTTC.

Only a few counts were recorded for this clonotype. The J gene is TRBJ2-1, the V gene TRBV5-4; TRBD2 might be the D (5 bases). V lost 4 bases, J lost 0 bases, and 26 bases lay in between. This CDR3 contains 20 residues. Germline V gives CDR1 SGHNT, CDR2 YYREEE (reference sequence). The chain's CDR3 is CASSIPGGVSGLSSYNEQFF. Here the CDR3 DNA reads TGTGCCAGCAGCATACCTGGAGGCGTGAGCGGACTGAGCTCCTACAATGAGCAGTTCTTC.

This clonotype was seen more than once but under ten times. The V and J genes are TRBV30 and TRBJ1-6; D not resolved. This CDR3 spans 15 amino acids. The germline V gene has CDR1 GTSNPN and CDR2 SVGIG (reference sequence). The V and J ends lost 4 bases and 0 bases respectively, with 10 bases between them. In DNA, the CDR3 is TGTGCCTGGATGCTGGATGCCTCCTATAATTCACCCCTCCACTTT. Amino acids: CAWMLDASYNSPLHF. The full variable domain, with the rest looked up from reference TRBV30 and TRBJ1-6, is SQTIHQWPATLVQPVGSPLSLECTVEGTSNPNLYWYRQAAGRGLQLLFYSVGIGQISSEVPQNLSASRPQDRQFILSSKKLLLSDSGFYLCAWMLDASYNSPLHFGNGTRLTVT.

The gene calls are TRBV30 and TRBJ1-1, with 12 positions matching TRBD1. Germline V gene lookup returns CDR1 GTSNPN and CDR2 SVGIG (reference sequence). V was pared by 0 bases and J by 7 bases, with 9 bases of the junction left unmatched. The CDR3 runs to 16 residues. CDR3 sequence: CAWSVRGGTGGFEAFF. Written as DNA, the CDR3 is TGTGCCTGGAGTGTTCGGGGGGGGACAGGGGGCTTTGAAGCTTTCTTT. The variable domain in full, with the rest retrieved from reference TRBV30 and TRBJ1-1, is SQTIHQWPATLVQPVGSPLSLECTVEGTSNPNLYWYRQAAGRGLQLLFYSVGIGQISSEVPQNLSASRPQDRQFILSSKKLLLSDSGFYLCAWSVRGGTGGFEAFFGQGTRLTVV.

This clonotype was detected a few times. The chain recombines TRBV4-3 with TRBJ2-7; the match to TRBD2 covers 11 bases. The CDR3 contains 15 residues. Germline-derived CDR1 and CDR2 are LGHNA and YSLEER. V lost 2 bases and J lost 4; bases outside the gene matches: 4. The CDR3 DNA reads TGCGCCAGCAGCCAATTGACTAGCGGGGATTACGAGCAGTACTTC. As protein: CASSQLTSGDYEQYF.